The text below deals with one T cell receptor (beta chain). Its specificity is unknown. This sample is drawn from a study of post-analysis software for immune sequencing data. Overall study: Patients with relapsing-remitting, secondary progressive and progressive-relapsing multiple sclerosis courses were all represented. Overall study findings and caveats: Normalized Chao1 diversity was significantly lower in multiple sclerosis patients than in controls. Patients had higher frequencies than controls of a few TRBV segments, including TRBV5-6, TRBV5-1 and TRBV20-1.

Sequencing libraries made from TCR beta cDNA carried unique molecular identifiers. Using its own MiXCR run on the PCR reads, TCRdb lists one record per CDR3 protein. The data show roughly 580,000 distinct CDR3 sequences, with around 47% seen just once and around 1.7% held by the top ten. The V and J ends lost 2 bases and 4 bases respectively, with 12 bases between them. Germline V gives CDR1 SGHRS, CDR2 YFSETQ. This CDR3 has 14 amino acids. The TCR was taken from a girl aged 5-17 years with multiple sclerosis. The chain recombines TRBV5-1 with TRBJ1-1; D uncertain. Sequencing input: blood. CDR3 residues: CASSLDLRGTEAFF. CDR3 DNA: TGCGCCAGCAGCTTAGACCTCCGAGGCACTGAAGCTTTCTTT.